The 15 T cell receptor beta chains below were found in one sample sequenced in a study of cytomegalovirus exposure and HLA in healthy donors (dated by TCRdb to 2015 to 2018). Library generation was performed with the immunoSEQ multiplex PCR assay. TCRdb's version of the immuneACCESS table is confined to in-frame rearrangements and falls short of the full clone set. An unresolved V gene accounts for under half of the shortfall where checked; the remainder is of unknown origin. The sample records 110,000 to 150,000 clones, 85% to 90% of which are singletons. In total, the top ten clones hold around 9% of the sample. Sequencing input: PBMCs. The receptors were sampled from a woman aged 18 to 35 in good health and CMV-seropositive.

J is TRBJ2-7 and V is TRBV28; D gene uncertain. Trimming stripped 4 bases from V and 5 bases from J, with 12 bases between. The germline V gene encodes CDR1 MDHEN and CDR2 SYDVKM. The CDR3 contains 13 residues. The CDR3 DNA is TGTGCCAGCAGTTCCCGACGGGTCCACGAGCAGTACTTC. As protein: CASSSRRVHEQYF. Full variable domain (missing parts from reference TRBV28 and TRBJ2-7): DVKVTQSSRYLVKRTGEKVFLECVQDMDHENMFWYRQDPGLGLRLIYFSYDVKMKEKGDIPEGYSVSREKKERFSLILESASTNQTSMYLCASSSRRVHEQYFGPGTRLTVT.

The rearrangement uses TRBV6-5 and TRBJ1-2; D might be TRBD1 (5 bases). From germline, CDR1 is MNHEY and CDR2 SVGAGI. The V gene lost 6 bases and the J gene lost 2 bases, with 13 bases spanning the gap. The CDR3 is 14 amino acids. CDR3 sequence: CASRGTFFNYGYTF. The CDR3 DNA follows: TGTGCCAGCAGGGGGACTTTTTTCAACTATGGCTACACCTTC.

The chain has TRBV15 and TRBJ2-5; no definite D call. Between the trimmed V and J ends, which lost 5 bases and 2 bases, there was a span of 15 bases. The CDR3 loop spans 15 amino acids. CDR1 and CDR2 from the germline V gene are LNHNV and YYDKDF (reference sequence). The CDR3 coding sequence is TGTGCCACCAGCGCCCGGAGACGGAAACAAGAGACCCAGTACTTC. This translates into CATSARRRKQETQYF.

This chain links TRBV19 with TRBJ2-1; unclear D gene. This CDR3 spans 14 amino acids. Germline CDR1 LNHDA, CDR2 SQIVND (reference sequence). Trimming cost V 4 bases and J 4 bases, with 11 bases left between them. Here the CDR3 DNA reads TGTGCCAGTAGTAGACGATCAGGATACAATGAGCAGTTCTTC. Translating it yields CASSRRSGYNEQFF.

This clone was found once. The chain has TRBV6-5 and TRBJ2-1; no clear D gene. Germline V gene lookup returns CDR1 MNHEY and CDR2 SVGAGI. Trimming removed 0 bases at V and 4 bases at J, with 10 bases between. This CDR3 region has 15 residues. The CDR3: CASSYSPVGYNEQFF. CDR3 nucleotides: TGTGCCAGCAGTTACTCCCCGGTCGGTTACAATGAGCAGTTCTTC.

V gene TRBV10-3 combines with J gene TRBJ1-6; 8 nucleotides align to TRBD1. The CDR3 totals 14 residues. V dropped 3 bases and J dropped 11; count of bases not matched to a gene: 6. Germline CDR1 reads ENHRY; CDR2 reads SYGVKD. CDR3 DNA: TGTGCCATCAGTGATGGGCAGGGGGCTCCACCCCTCCACTTT. It is translated as CAISDGQGAPPLHF.

CDR3 amino acids: CASRRRGVIQPQHF. The CDR3, as DNA: TGTGCCAGTCGGCGTCGGGGGGTGATTCAGCCCCAGCATTTT. The chain uses TRBV28 and TRBJ1-5; TRBD1 might be the D (5 bases). From germline, CDR1 is MDHEN and CDR2 SYDVKM. The V and J ends lost 9 bases and 6 bases respectively, with 18 bases between them. CDR3 size: 14 residues.

This clone has only one observation. V is TRBV4-2 and J is TRBJ1-6; D gene unclear. V was cut by 4 bases and J by 10 bases, with 20 bases left in between. The length of the CDR3 is 16 residues. CDR1 and CDR2 (germline): LGHNA, YNFKEQ. The CDR3 here is CASSPLGDPADSPLHF. The CDR3 bases are TGTGCCAGCAGCCCGCTCGGAGACCCGGCCGACTCACCCCTCCACTTT.

The V gene is TRBV10-3, the J gene TRBJ2-5; a possible D gene is TRBD2 (7 bases). The V end was cut by 6 bases, the J end by 5 bases, with 28 bases between. The CDR3 loop spans 18 amino acids. Germline CDR1 is ENHRY and CDR2 is SYGVKD. For the CDR3, the DNA is TGTGCCATCAGCGAAGGTCGACCCGGGGGGCGGGGCTTGGAGACCCAGTACTTC. This translates into CAISEGRPGGRGLETQYF.

This clone was detected only once. The chain recombines TRBV7-8 with TRBJ1-5; D might be TRBD1 (5 bases). V lost 3 bases, J lost 3 bases, and 12 bases lay in between. Germline V gives CDR1 SGHVS, CDR2 FQNEAQ. CDR3 length equals 15 residues. The CDR3 loop reads CASSFRDSNNQPQHF. In DNA, the CDR3 is TGTGCCAGCAGCTTCCGTGACAGTAACAATCAGCCCCAGCATTTT.

The chain joins TRBV15 to TRBJ2-7; possibly TRBD1 for D (6 bases). Germline V gene sequence: CDR1 LNHNV, CDR2 YYDKDF (reference sequence). The length of the CDR3 is 15 residues. V was trimmed by 0 bases and J by 2 bases, leaving 11 bases between them. Written as DNA, the CDR3 is TGTGCCACCAGCAGAGATCGAGGGGGTACCTACGAGCAGTACTTC. As protein: CATSRDRGGTYEQYF.

This chain links TRBV27 with TRBJ1-5, with D unresolved. The CDR3 covers 15 residues. Trimming stripped 5 bases from V and 9 bases from J, with 20 bases between. Germline CDR1 and CDR2: MNHEY and SMNVEV (reference sequence). DNA of the CDR3: TGTGCCAGCAGTCCGGGGAGCGGCCGCGGGCGGCCCCAGCATTTT. Translation: CASSPGSGRGRPQHF.

This sequence joins TRBV5-6 and TRBJ2-1, with 10 bases matching TRBD1. Trimming at V came to 3 bases and at J to 4 bases, leaving 7 bases not matched to a gene. The germline gives CDR1 SGHDT, CDR2 YYEEEE. The CDR3 extends over 16 amino acids. The CDR3 region is CASSSAGTGAYNEQFF. As DNA, the CDR3 is TGTGCCAGCAGCTCCGCCGGGACAGGGGCATACAATGAGCAGTTCTTC.

This clone was recorded a few times. This sequence joins TRBV27 and TRBJ1-2; tentatively, D is TRBD1 (5 bases). V lost 5 bases and J 2 bases, leaving 9 bases between the germline ends. Germline CDR1 is MNHEY and CDR2 is SMNVEV (reference sequence). The CDR3 extends over 13 amino acids. Here the CDR3 reads CASSPRANYGYTF. DNA for the CDR3: TGTGCCAGCAGTCCCAGGGCGAACTATGGCTACACCTTC.

The chain has TRBV7-9 and TRBJ2-7, with TRBD1 matching 7 bases. CDR1 SEHNR and CDR2 FQNEAQ come from the germline V gene (reference sequence). J lost 3 bases, V lost 7 bases, and 15 bases had no gene match. There are 16 residues in the CDR3. The DNA for the CDR3 is TGTGCCAGCACCCCCCTTCGTGCTTCAGGGGGCTACGAGCAGTACTTC. Translated: CASTPLRASGGYEQYF.